A selection of T cell receptor beta chains follows, all from one sample in a study of human T cells and chemical hapten exposure. In TCRdb, the RACE reads were re-called with MiXCR into one record per CDR3 protein. The sample lists 100,000 to 150,000 distinct CDR3 sequences, approximately 9.1% occurring once. The sample consisted of whole blood. The receptor source for this set is a male donor in good health. Some clones in this sample may be carry-over from other donors' samples. CDR3s include the opening cysteine and the closing phenylalanine or tryptophan. Each record gives: clone size, V gene, J gene, CDR3 length, CDR3 protein. Size values are once, few and many counts, or a class for expanded clones, and some rows have none.

clone size: NA
V gene: TRBV3-1
J gene: TRBJ2-7
CDR3 length: 14
CDR3 protein: CDSSQGASSYEQYF

clone size: many
V gene: TRBV10-1
J gene: TRBJ2-1
CDR3 length: 15
CDR3 protein: CASSAGLAGYDEQFF

clone size: NA
V gene: TRBV11-3
J gene: TRBJ2-1
CDR3 length: 16
CDR3 protein: CASSLDEGGGYNEQFF

clone size: NA
V gene: TRBV25-1
J gene: TRBJ1-2
CDR3 length: 14
CDR3 protein: CASSVVGGQGQYTF

clone size: few
V gene: TRBV5-1
J gene: TRBJ2-1
CDR3 length: 15
CDR3 protein: CASSLRTAPYNEQFF

clone size: few
V gene: TRBV4-2
J gene: TRBJ1-5
CDR3 length: 14
CDR3 protein: CASSQLGRNQPQHF

clone size: few
V gene: TRBV7-2
J gene: TRBJ2-5
CDR3 length: 13
CDR3 protein: CASSLDGPATQYF

clone size: many
V gene: TRBV20-1
J gene: TRBJ1-2
CDR3 length: 14
CDR3 protein: CSAPSAGVAYGYTF

clone size: NA
V gene: TRBV29-1
J gene: TRBJ2-7
CDR3 length: 15
CDR3 protein: CSVEGEDRGAYEQYF

clone size: NA
V gene: TRBV19
J gene: TRBJ1-1
CDR3 length: 17
CDR3 protein: CASSFPPGRDVDTEAFF

clone size: many
V gene: TRBV20-1
J gene: TRBJ2-5
CDR3 length: 13
CDR3 protein: CSARTGEQETQYF

clone size: many
V gene: TRBV7-8
J gene: TRBJ2-2
CDR3 length: 17
CDR3 protein: CASSLETSGSGTGELFF

clone size: many
V gene: TRBV6-5
J gene: TRBJ2-7
CDR3 length: 15
CDR3 protein: CASSPGGGLSYEQYF

clone size: NA
V gene: TRBV5-6
J gene: TRBJ2-1
CDR3 length: 15
CDR3 protein: CASRSPGTAGNEQFF

clone size: many
V gene: TRBV7-9
J gene: TRBJ1-1
CDR3 length: 16
CDR3 protein: CASSLGSGRLNTEAFF

clone size: NA
V gene: TRBV5-4
J gene: TRBJ2-3
CDR3 length: 13
CDR3 protein: CASSLQVTDTQYF

clone size: many
V gene: TRBV6-4
J gene: TRBJ2-3
CDR3 length: 13
CDR3 protein: CASSTGLADTQYF

clone size: few
V gene: TRBV6-5
J gene: TRBJ1-1
CDR3 length: 14
CDR3 protein: CASRPLNLNTEAFF

clone size: many
V gene: TRBV7-9
J gene: TRBJ2-1
CDR3 length: 15
CDR3 protein: CASSPTDRSYNEQFF

clone size: few
V gene: TRBV7-9
J gene: TRBJ2-1
CDR3 length: 19
CDR3 protein: CASSPRLAGGPKSYNEQFF

clone size: few
V gene: TRBV7-9
J gene: TRBJ2-7
CDR3 length: 15
CDR3 protein: CASSHLTGAPGEQYF

clone size: many
V gene: TRBV11-2
J gene: TRBJ2-3
CDR3 length: 13
CDR3 protein: CASSFMVTDTQYF

clone size: many
V gene: TRBV20-1
J gene: TRBJ1-5
CDR3 length: 16
CDR3 protein: CSASHPSGAGNQPQHF

clone size: many
V gene: TRBV5-1
J gene: TRBJ1-5
CDR3 length: 15
CDR3 protein: CASSSGQGTYQPQHF

clone size: many
V gene: TRBV7-9
J gene: TRBJ2-1
CDR3 length: 16
CDR3 protein: CASSSSSGSSYNEQFF

clone size: many
V gene: TRBV14
J gene: TRBJ1-2
CDR3 length: 14
CDR3 protein: CASSQVGLNYGYTF

clone size: once
V gene: TRBV7-9
J gene: TRBJ2-1
CDR3 length: 16
CDR3 protein: CANRPGLAGSRNEQFF

clone size: few
V gene: TRBV9
J gene: TRBJ1-1
CDR3 length: 15
CDR3 protein: CASSALGTANTEAFF

clone size: few
V gene: TRBV10-3
J gene: TRBJ2-2
CDR3 length: 14
CDR3 protein: CAISRDSNTGELFF

clone size: few
V gene: TRBV6-2/TRBV6-3
J gene: TRBJ1-6
CDR3 length: 14
CDR3 protein: CASSLWQDEAPLHF

clone size: NA
V gene: TRBV5-1
J gene: TRBJ1-1
CDR3 length: 18
CDR3 protein: CASSPVVTDRGLRTEAFF

clone size: many
V gene: TRBV20-1
J gene: TRBJ1-6
CDR3 length: 14
CDR3 protein: CSATGGGDSSPLHF

clone size: few
V gene: TRBV7-3
J gene: TRBJ2-1
CDR3 length: 15
CDR3 protein: CASSLLAGGHNEQFF

clone size: NA
V gene: TRBV4-1
J gene: TRBJ2-7
CDR3 length: 15
CDR3 protein: CASSQDDRGSYEQYF

clone size: few
V gene: TRBV7-2
J gene: TRBJ2-1
CDR3 length: 17
CDR3 protein: CASSLARSGRAYNEQFF

clone size: NA
V gene: TRBV6-5
J gene: TRBJ2-1
CDR3 length: 15
CDR3 protein: CASRRQGLSKNEQFF

clone size: few
V gene: TRBV2
J gene: TRBJ1-5
CDR3 length: 17
CDR3 protein: CASRVPGQGRGNQPQHF

clone size: few
V gene: TRBV11-2
J gene: TRBJ2-7
CDR3 length: 11
CDR3 protein: CASSAHYEQYF

clone size: many
V gene: TRBV6-2/TRBV6-3
J gene: TRBJ2-3
CDR3 length: 16
CDR3 protein: CASSRLRGRGTDTQYF

clone size: many
V gene: TRBV27
J gene: TRBJ2-3
CDR3 length: 15
CDR3 protein: CASSFPSGSPDTQYF

clone size: NA
V gene: TRBV7-9
J gene: TRBJ2-3
CDR3 length: 15
CDR3 protein: CASSPLGGATDTQYF

clone size: few
V gene: TRBV13
J gene: TRBJ1-2
CDR3 length: 16
CDR3 protein: CASSLSGIGGNYGYTF

clone size: NA
V gene: TRBV7-9
J gene: TRBJ2-5
CDR3 length: 19
CDR3 protein: CASSLGQWTSGGVGETQYF

clone size: many
V gene: TRBV6-1
J gene: TRBJ2-1
CDR3 length: 14
CDR3 protein: CASSVGGKRDEQFF

clone size: few
V gene: TRBV20-1
J gene: TRBJ2-1
CDR3 length: 12
CDR3 protein: CSAPETRNEQFF

clone size: few
V gene: TRBV27
J gene: TRBJ2-3
CDR3 length: 13
CDR3 protein: CASSLIGGDTQYF

clone size: few
V gene: TRBV25-1
J gene: TRBJ2-7
CDR3 length: 16
CDR3 protein: CASSELGTVASYEQYF

clone size: many
V gene: TRBV20-1
J gene: TRBJ1-1
CDR3 length: 14
CDR3 protein: CSGGEDRGNTEAFF

clone size: many
V gene: TRBV10-2
J gene: TRBJ2-7
CDR3 length: 14
CDR3 protein: CASSDLREGPQQYF

clone size: few
V gene: TRBV6-5
J gene: TRBJ2-7
CDR3 length: 14
CDR3 protein: CASSYGGRVYEQYF

clone size: NA
V gene: TRBV20-1
J gene: TRBJ1-4
CDR3 length: 14
CDR3 protein: CSASQDATNEKLFF

clone size: NA
V gene: TRBV6-2/TRBV6-3
J gene: TRBJ2-7
CDR3 length: 16
CDR3 protein: CASSYSPGRSSYEQYF

clone size: many
V gene: TRBV6-1
J gene: TRBJ1-6
CDR3 length: 15
CDR3 protein: CASSEGQSDNSPLHF

clone size: few
V gene: TRBV2
J gene: TRBJ2-1
CDR3 length: 13
CDR3 protein: CASNQHPNNEQFF

clone size: few
V gene: TRBV24-1
J gene: TRBJ2-1
CDR3 length: 17
CDR3 protein: CATSDLRRGWSYNEQFF

clone size: NA
V gene: TRBV7-2
J gene: TRBJ2-7
CDR3 length: 12
CDR3 protein: CASSFPGLAQYF

clone size: many
V gene: TRBV6-5
J gene: TRBJ2-7
CDR3 length: 12
CDR3 protein: CASRSDSYEQYF

clone size: few
V gene: TRBV20-1
J gene: TRBJ1-2
CDR3 length: 16
CDR3 protein: CSARGGLPSSYYGYTF

clone size: few
V gene: TRBV6-1
J gene: TRBJ1-1
CDR3 length: 15
CDR3 protein: CASSGQLNPDTEAFF

clone size: NA
V gene: TRBV19
J gene: TRBJ2-1
CDR3 length: 13
CDR3 protein: CASTRGGYNEQFF